This T cell receptor beta chain derives from a study of T cells in Graves' hyperthyroidism and ophthalmopathy. Exclusion followed for patients with uncontrolled infection, other autoimmune disease, pregnancy or lactation. This clonotype was recorded at least ten times. The source material, RNA transcripts, was used to amplify TCR beta CDR3 regions. HTBI primers were used for first-round RT-PCR of the TCR CDR3. Using its own MiXCR run on the multiplex PCR reads, TCRdb lists one record per CDR3 protein. This table holds about 570,000 distinct CDR3 sequences, 12% to 15% found once. The CDR3 length is 14 residues. Germline V CDR1 and CDR2: SGHVS, FNYEAQ. Trimming took 1 base from V and 6 from J, leaving 13 bases between them.

This TCR came from a woman aged 35 to 49 with Graves' hyperthyroidism. The V gene is TRBV7-6, the J gene TRBJ2-7; D remains unclear. Sequencing was performed on blood. The CDR3 spells CASSLVSNPGEQYF. The CDR3 DNA is TGTGCCAGCAGCTTAGTATCGAATCCCGGCGAGCAGTACTTC. The variable domain in full, completed from reference TRBV7-6 and TRBJ2-7, reads GAGVSQSPRYKVTKRGQDVALRCDPISGHVSLYWYRQALGQGPEFLTYFNYEAQQDKSGLPNDRFSAERPEGSISTLTIQRTEQRDSAMYRCASSLVSNPGEQYFGPGTRLTVT.